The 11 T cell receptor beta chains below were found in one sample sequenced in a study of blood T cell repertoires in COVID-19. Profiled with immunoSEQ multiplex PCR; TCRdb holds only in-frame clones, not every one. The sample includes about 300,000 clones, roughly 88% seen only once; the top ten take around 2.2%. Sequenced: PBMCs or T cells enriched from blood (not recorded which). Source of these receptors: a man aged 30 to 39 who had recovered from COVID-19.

The CDR3 nucleotides are TGTGCCAGCAGTGAAGCGCTCCGGGGGGAAGCTTTCTTT. Translating gives CASSEALRGEAFF. V gene TRBV2 combines with J gene TRBJ1-1, with D perhaps matching TRBD1 (5 bases). V was trimmed by 0 bases and J by 8 bases, leaving 10 bases between them. Germline CDR1 reads SNHLY; CDR2 reads FYNNEI. This CDR3 contains 13 residues.

The CDR3 DNA follows: TGTGCCAGCACCGACAGGGACTCGGGACCCCAGCATTTT. Its translation: CASTDRDSGPQHF. This sequence joins TRBV4-2 and TRBJ1-5; 7 bases map to TRBD1. The CDR3 totals 13 residues. With V trimmed by 7 bases and J by 10 bases, 10 bases remained unmatched. The germline gives CDR1 LGHNA, CDR2 YNFKEQ.

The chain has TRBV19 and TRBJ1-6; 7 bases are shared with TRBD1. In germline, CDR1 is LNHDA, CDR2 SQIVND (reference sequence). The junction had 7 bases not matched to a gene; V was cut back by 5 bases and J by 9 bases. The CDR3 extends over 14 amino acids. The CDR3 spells CASSSTGLVSPLHF. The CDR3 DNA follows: TGTGCCAGTAGTTCGACAGGGCTCGTTTCACCCCTCCACTTT.

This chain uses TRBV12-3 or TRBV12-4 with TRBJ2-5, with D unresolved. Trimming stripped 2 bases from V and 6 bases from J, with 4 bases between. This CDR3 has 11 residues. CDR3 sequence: CASSLIKTQYF. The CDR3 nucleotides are TGTGCCAGCAGTTTAATAAAGACCCAGTACTTC.

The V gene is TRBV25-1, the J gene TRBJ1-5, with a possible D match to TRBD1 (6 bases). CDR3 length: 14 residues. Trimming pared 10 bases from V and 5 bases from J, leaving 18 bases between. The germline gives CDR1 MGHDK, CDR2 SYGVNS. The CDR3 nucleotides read TGTGCCACCTCAACGGGGGGCGCAGATCAGCCCCAGCATTTT. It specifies CATSTGGADQPQHF.

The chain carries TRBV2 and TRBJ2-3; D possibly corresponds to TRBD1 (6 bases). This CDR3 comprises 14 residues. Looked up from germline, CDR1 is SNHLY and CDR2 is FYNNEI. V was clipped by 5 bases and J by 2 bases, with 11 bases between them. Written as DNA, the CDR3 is TGTGCCAGCAGTCCTCGGACAGTCACAGATACGCAGTATTTT. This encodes CASSPRTVTDTQYF.

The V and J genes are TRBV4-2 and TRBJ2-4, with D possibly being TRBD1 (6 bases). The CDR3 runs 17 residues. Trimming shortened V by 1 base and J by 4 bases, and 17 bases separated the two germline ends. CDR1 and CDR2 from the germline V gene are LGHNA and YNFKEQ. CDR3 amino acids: CASSQVLVGQTKNIQYF. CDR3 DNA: TGTGCCAGCAGCCAAGTTCTAGTAGGACAGACAAAAAACATTCAGTACTTC.

The CDR3 nucleotides read TGTGCCAGCAGTGACTGGCGGGGGCGGACAGATACGCAGTATTTT. Protein: CASSDWRGRTDTQYF. This chain joins TRBV2 and TRBJ2-3, with a tentative D call TRBD2 (7 bases). Germline-derived CDR1 and CDR2 are SNHLY and FYNNEI. V lost 3 bases and J lost 3, with 13 bases in between. The CDR3 is made up of 15 amino acids.

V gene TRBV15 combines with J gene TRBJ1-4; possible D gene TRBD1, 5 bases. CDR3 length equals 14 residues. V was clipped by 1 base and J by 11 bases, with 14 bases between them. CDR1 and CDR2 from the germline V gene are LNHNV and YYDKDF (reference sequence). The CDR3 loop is CATSRAFGEGKLFF. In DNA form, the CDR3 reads TGTGCCACCAGCAGAGCTTTTGGGGAGGGGAAACTGTTTTTT.

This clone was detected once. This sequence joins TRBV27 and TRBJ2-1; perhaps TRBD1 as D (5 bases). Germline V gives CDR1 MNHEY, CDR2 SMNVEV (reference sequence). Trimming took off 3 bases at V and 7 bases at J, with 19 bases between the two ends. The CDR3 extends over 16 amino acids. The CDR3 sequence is CASSLFQGHVMNEQFF. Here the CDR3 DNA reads TGTGCCAGCAGTTTGTTCCAGGGTCATGTTATGAATGAGCAGTTCTTC.

CDR3 region: CASTSRAGVTGELFF. In DNA form, the CDR3 reads TGTGCCAGCACCTCCCGGGCGGGAGTTACCGGGGAGCTGTTTTTT. V gene TRBV7-9 combines with J gene TRBJ2-2; TRBD2 aligns across 7 bases. J gave up 5 bases and V 7 bases, and 10 bases lay outside the gene matches. In germline, CDR1 is SEHNR, CDR2 FQNEAQ (reference sequence). This CDR3 is 15 amino acids long.